These 7 T cell receptor beta chains came from one sample sequenced in a study of cytomegalovirus exposure and HLA in healthy donors. Researchers ran the PCR with 60 Vbeta and 13 Jbeta primers. Profiling relied on immunoSEQ multiplex PCR, and the TCRdb table lists in-frame clones only, not all of them. The top ten clones hold around 2.3% of a sample with about 150,000 clones, under 80% of them seen once. Sequenced input: PBMCs. These receptors all stem from a man in his thirties or forties in good health and CMV-seronegative.

The rearrangement joins TRBV7-2 to TRBJ1-5; 10 bases line up with TRBD1. Germline V gene lookup returns CDR1 SGHTA and CDR2 FQGNSA. The CDR3 runs 16 residues. V lost 2 bases and J lost 2; bases outside the gene matches: 3. Here the CDR3 DNA reads TGTGCCAGCAGCTTATATGGGACAGGGGGCAATCAGCCCCAGCATTTT. Protein sequence: CASSLYGTGGNQPQHF.

This clone was observed a handful of times. The chain has TRBV7-9 and TRBJ1-2, with TRBD1 matching over 7 bases. The CDR3 is 14 residues long. Losses at the gene ends were 5 bases for V and 5 bases for J; bases not matched to a gene: 8. Germline-derived CDR1 and CDR2 are SEHNR and FQNEAQ (reference sequence). This CDR3 is CASSPHRGQYGYTF. CDR3 DNA: TGTGCCAGCAGCCCTCACAGGGGCCAGTATGGCTACACCTTC.

The rearrangement joins TRBV7-2 to TRBJ2-5, with D possibly being TRBD2 (5 bases). The germline V and J ends were trimmed by 4 bases and 7 bases, with 10 bases remaining between them. Germline lookup yields CDR1 SGHTA and CDR2 FQGNSA. This CDR3 has 12 amino acids. In nucleotides, the CDR3 is TGTGCCAGCAGCTCTGTCCGGGGGACCCAGTACTTC. Its protein product is CASSSVRGTQYF.

This clone has more than one count but fewer than ten. This chain uses TRBV29-1 with TRBJ2-7; maybe TRBD1 (5 bases). The CDR3 contains 14 residues. V lost 4 bases and J lost 5, with 18 bases in between. Germline CDR1 and CDR2: SQVTM and ANQGSEA. The CDR3 bases are TGCAGCGTTGTTTCTCCAGGGTTTGGCGACGAGCAGTACTTC. Its translation: CSVVSPGFGDEQYF.

This clone has just one count. This chain links TRBV9 with TRBJ2-7; 9 bases line up with TRBD1. This CDR3 comprises 14 residues. Germline trimming cut 3 bases from V and 2 bases from J; bases unmatched to any gene: 3. Germline CDR1 SGDLS, CDR2 YYNGEE. The CDR3 sequence is CASSDRDRAYEQYF. The CDR3 nucleotides are TGTGCCAGCAGCGATAGGGACAGGGCCTACGAGCAGTACTTC.

V gene TRBV10-1 combines with J gene TRBJ1-1; TRBD1 might be the D (5 bases). This CDR3 comprises 17 residues. V was shortened by 7 bases and J by 3 bases, with 24 bases between the two germline ends. Germline values: CDR1 WNHNN, CDR2 SYGVQD (reference sequence). CDR3 in amino acids: CASTTKTAREGDTEAFF. The DNA of the CDR3 is TGCGCCAGCACTACAAAAACTGCCAGGGAAGGGGACACTGAAGCTTTCTTT.

V usage is TRBV9 and J usage is TRBJ2-3; 10 bases are shared with TRBD2. CDR3 length: 16 amino acids. With 2 bases clipped from V and 3 bases from J, the junction kept 6 bases outside the gene matches. Germline loops: CDR1 SGDLS, CDR2 YYNGEE. The CDR3 bases are TGTGCCAGCAGCGTCTTAGGGACTAGCGCAACAGATACGCAGTATTTT. This sequence encodes CASSVLGTSATDTQYF.